The clone carrying this T cell receptor (beta chain) came up many times. Its specificity is unknown. These data come from a study of CD8 T cells in ankylosing spondylitis. The study, taken as a whole, reports: Significant enrichment of disease-linked clones was reported in matched ankylosing spondylitis synovial fluid. Ankylosing spondylitis blood seemed to carry a telltale TCR beta motif made of several highly homologous variants.

Germline V gene lookup returns CDR1 SGHRS and CDR2 YFSETQ. Trimming cost V 3 bases and J 12 bases; bases outside gene matches: 13. The CDR3 spans 14 residues. TCRdb reprocessed the 5' RACE reads via MiXCR and lists one record per CDR3 protein. The profile shows about 160,000 distinct CDR3 sequences, around 18% of them singletons. Sequences were obtained from blood, either unsorted or a sorted T cell fraction (not recorded which). The TCR sequence derives from a male donor with ankylosing spondylitis or in good health (not recorded which). This chain uses TRBV5-1 with TRBJ2-3; 7 bases are shared with TRBD1. CDR3 in DNA: TGCGCCAGCAGCTCGCTACCCGACAGGGTCAAACAGTATTTT. Translation gives CASSSLPDRVKQYF. Full variable domain (rest looked up from reference TRBV5-1 and TRBJ2-3): KAGVTQTPRYLIKTRGQQVTLSCSPISGHRSVSWYQQTPGQGLQFLFEYFSETQRNKGNFPGRFSGRQFSNSRSEMNVSTLELGDSALYLCASSSLPDRVKQYFGPGTRLTVL.